This T cell receptor (beta chain) was sequenced in a study of cytomegalovirus exposure and HLA in healthy donors (dated by TCRdb to between 2016 and 2019). About the full investigation: According to an earlier analysis of 587 of the donors, about 180 million T cells yielded approximately 120 million unique TCR beta sequences and approximately 300 Gb of sequence data. The T cell repertoires of under 750 subjects were profiled by immunosequencing and related to cytomegalovirus serostatus. Class I and class II HLA loci were covered by the typing at four-digit resolution. Four to six DR-DQ haplotypes were handled as single units for association and clustering because linkage in the cohort was strong. An early release covering approximately 600 HLA-typed donors comprised about 300 gigabases of sequencing data and 85 million or so unique TCR sequences. Besides the first cohort of about 730 subjects, a separate validation cohort made up of about 120 different subjects was used. A later genetic analysis took genome-wide SNP genotypes for 398 of the 666 donors and used that subset as a discovery cohort. Every repertoire in the discovery cohort had been generated on one and the same sequencing platform. A later analysis re-analyzed previously published TCR beta repertoires from 666 donors and added high-resolution HLA genotyping to study TCR occurrence patterns. Typing coverage differed by locus: A, B, C, DRB1 and DQB1 were typed in about 620-640 donors, DQA1 in 522, DPA1 in around 580, and DPB1 in around 440. Alongside the repertoire data, information on donor age, sex, ethnicity and CMV serostatus was compiled. In an earlier analysis of roughly 600 of the donors, high-throughput TCR beta sequencing was used to judge whether each TCR beta V gene segment behaved as functional or pseudogenic. The study aimed to test whether signatures of past pathogen exposure could be identified by cataloging public T cell receptors. Rather than drawing on any new phenotypic data, the later analysis identified candidate immune exposures from TCR beta sequences and the way those sequences occurred across donors. The study combined high-throughput TCR immunosequencing, statistical association of individual TCRs with disease status, and machine learning to predict cytomegalovirus infection status. On average, over 200,000 unique TCR beta nucleotide sequences were sequenced per donor among fewer than 500 genotyped donors of the cohort, with roughly 18% of those sequences being non-productive. Of the 300 to 500 genotyped donors, less than 85% were placed in the genetic ancestry cluster associated with self-reported Caucasian donors. Findings and caveats that apply to the study as a whole: A few of the identified cytomegalovirus-associated TCR beta chains were confirmed in vitro to be specific for cytomegalovirus antigens. A later analysis found that TCR association rates varied across HLA loci, with DRB1 alleles showing the most associated TCRs and HLA-C alleles the fewest. It was suggested by the authors that the approach could potentially be generalized to other disease states and immunological phenotypes. In both the original and validation cohorts, the classifier was reported to diagnose cytomegalovirus status with high specificity and sensitivity. For the cohort, immune exposure information was limited to CMV serostatus. Some IMGT-functional V segments, including TRBV6-2 and TRBV6-3, could not be told apart with the 87-base-pair reads, so those segments were excluded. In a later analysis, HLA-associated TCR beta chains were found to be more clonally expanded and to have lower generation probabilities than equally common non-associated chains. According to a later analysis, most CMV-associated TCR beta chains appeared to be HLA-restricted, and the HLA associations seemed to be driven largely by CMV exposure. In a later analysis, several top co-occurrence clusters were reported to appear linked to parvovirus B19, influenza, CMV and Epstein-Barr virus. In an earlier analysis of around 500 of the donors, most TCR beta V segments appeared in productive rearrangements about 87% or about 30% of the time, broadly matching IMGT annotations. Linkage disequilibrium might explain the correlated functional status among segregating V segments, but an unknown experimental factor could not be excluded. Only TCR beta chains were sequenced in this cohort, and the absence of alpha or paired-chain data limited detectable features. In the study, approximately 150 TCR beta chains were listed as associated with cytomegalovirus. Assigning TCR associations to individual alleles was difficult when HLA alleles, especially DR and DQ, strongly co-occurred. HLA typing was unavailable for some donors at each locus, so association tests used only the typed subset. Most TCR sequences were observed very rarely across donors, whereas some public TCRs were present in many individuals. Compared with the roughly 710-donor mean, donors in an Asian-associated ancestry cluster had fewer N-insertions in productive TCRs, according to a later genetic analysis. At a false discovery rate of 0.05, a later analysis linked about 17,000 TCR beta sequences to specific HLA alleles. V-gene and J-gene trimming of TCR beta chains was associated with a missense DCLRE1C variant in a later genetic analysis, and the association was replicated in an independent cohort. Because counts were too low, roughly 17 rarely observed V segments, including chromosome 9 orphons, were left out of the earlier analysis of 587 of the donors. The presence/absence analyses assumed that sequencing depth was roughly uniform across donors, and that assumption may not be true. A further reported finding was that TCR beta sequences accurately predicted the HLA-A and HLA-B alleles for most subjects in the first cohort. The sequencing pipeline was judged likely to have produced a cluster of highly shared sequence variants as a technical artifact.

In total, approximately 700 healthy bone marrow donors made up the cohort. At the time of sampling, all cohort members were nominally healthy, though unrecorded immune exposures were likely present. The donor tested CMV seronegative and was one of the 352 seronegative cohort members. A peripheral blood sample was provided by each donor, and peripheral blood mononuclear cells were used for TCR beta sequencing. The Qiagen DNeasy Blood Extraction Kit was used to extract genomic DNA from the blood cell samples. The library came from the immunoSEQ multiplex PCR assay. The multiplex PCR relied on a mix of 60 forward primers for TCR Vbeta segments and 13 reverse primers for TCR Jbeta segments. The CDR3 region of rearranged TCR beta genes was amplified from genomic DNA by a multiplex PCR assay. Amplified TCR beta libraries were sequenced as 87-base-pair reads on the Illumina HiSeq System. The study's processing was this. Across the 670 or so repertoires, a later analysis counted 80 million or so unique TCR beta chains, about 10 million of which were shared by at least two donors. A nearest-neighbor algorithm error-corrected the raw reads and collapsed the reads into unique sequences, merging closely related sequences to remove PCR and sequencing errors. CDR3 sequences were aligned to IMGT reference sequences to assign V, D and J gene segments. For a sequence to be retained, a match of at least six nucleotides was required to both a V gene segment and a J gene segment. A rearrangement counted as productive if the CDR3 had no stop codons and remained in frame with V and J, and every other rearrangement counted as non-productive. Following IMGT convention, CDR3 was defined as the stretch from the second conserved V-encoded cysteine to the conserved J-encoded phenylalanine. The earlier analysis of roughly 590 of the donors excluded sequences that lacked an unambiguous match to a single V gene segment. An earlier analysis of a few hundred of the donors called V segments functional above 56.7% productive rearrangements and segregating when the between-donor standard deviation exceeded 5%. To diagnose cytomegalovirus status from the catalog of TCR beta chain sequences, a statistical classification framework was built. In a later analysis, V and J genes were assigned by comparing TCR nucleotide sequences against IMGT/GENE-DB human TR gene sequences. The TCRdist pipeline was used in a later analysis to assign CDR3 sequences and most-parsimonious VDJ recombination scenarios. In a later analysis, each TCR beta chain was defined by its CDR3 amino acid sequence together with its V-gene family, and reads without a unique V-gene family were excluded. As a way to deal with suspected cross-contamination and a sequencing artifact, a later analysis dropped 450 to 600 nucleotide sequences that were highly shared and had low generation probability. For each public chain, a later analysis derived a clonal expansion index from normalized ranks of inferred template counts within each repertoire. Generation probabilities in a later analysis came from a VDJ recombination model fitted to out-of-frame rearrangements, and those results were checked against IGoR. In a later analysis, TCR-TCR, TCR-HLA and TCR-CMV co-occurrence was scored with hypergeometric tests, and a repertoire-size bias correction was applied to TCR pairs. A later analysis estimated false discovery rates by permuting HLA or CMV assignments 20 times. A later analysis grouped co-occurring TCRs with DBSCAN, adding TCRdist sequence similarity when clustering within HLA-allele-positive subsets. Repertoires with fewer than 30,000 or more than 120,000 public chains were left out of co-occurrence clustering, as were about 5 repertoires with anomalous nucleotide sharing. TCRdb's version of the immuneACCESS table is confined to in-frame rearrangements and falls short of the full clone set. An unresolved V gene accounts for under half of the shortfall where checked; the remainder is of unknown origin. V, J and clone size reflect that table, while D and trimming were determined from the DNA. The sample table contains some 90,000 clones; only one count was recorded for more than 70% of them. The ten largest clones add up to roughly 3% of the sample.

The CDR3 numbers 18 residues from cysteine through phenylalanine. The read is trimmed to its CDR3 DNA, 54 bases read in frame from base 1. CDR1 and CDR2 (SGDLS, YYNGEE) derive from the germline V gene. V is pared back by 0 bases and J by 1 base, with 16 bases lying between the germline termini. Details on this clone: What antigen it recognizes has not been identified. Base quality data are lacking; no much larger clone is found one base away.

The TCR originated in a man between 35 and 55 years old in good health and CMV-seronegative. Material for sequencing was PBMCs. The V and J genes are TRBV9 and TRBJ1-4; TRBD1 is perhaps the D gene, given 6 matching bases. The DNA reads as follows: TGTGCCAGCAGCGTAGGGACAGCCACCGCGAAAACTAATGAAAAACTGTTTTTT. The translation is CASSVGTATAKTNEKLFF.